One and the same sample provided the 18 T cell receptor beta chains below, sequenced in a study of blood T cell repertoires in COVID-19. Data came from immunoSEQ multiplex PCR; TCRdb stores just in-frame clones and leaves some out. The sample has 150,000 to 200,000 clones, roughly 80% seen once. The sequenced sample was peripheral blood. Receptors originate from a woman in her thirties with acute or convalescent COVID-19.

This rearrangement joins TRBV4-3 to TRBJ2-1; tentatively, D is TRBD2 (5 bases). The CDR3 totals 15 residues. V shed 0 bases and J shed 10 bases, with 16 bases lying between them. The germline V gene encodes CDR1 LGHNA and CDR2 YSLEER. The CDR3 here is CASSQERAVVGEQFF. DNA of the CDR3: TGCGCCAGCAGCCAAGAGAGGGCTGTGGTTGGCGAGCAGTTCTTC.

The rearrangement uses TRBV30 and TRBJ2-7, with 8 nucleotides matching TRBD1. This CDR3 region has 15 residues. Trimming removed 2 bases from V and 2 bases from J; junction bases left unmatched: 8. Germline loops: CDR1 GTSNPN, CDR2 SVGIG (reference sequence). The CDR3 loop is CAWSKPTGVTYEQYF. CDR3 in DNA: TGTGCCTGGAGTAAACCGACAGGGGTAACCTACGAGCAGTACTTC. Together with reference TRBV30 and TRBJ2-7, the CDR3 gives the full variable domain: SQTIHQWPATLVQPVGSPLSLECTVEGTSNPNLYWYRQAAGRGLQLLFYSVGIGQISSEVPQNLSASRPQDRQFILSSKKLLLSDSGFYLCAWSKPTGVTYEQYFGPGTRLTVT.

The genes are TRBV6-2 or TRBV6-3 and TRBJ2-1; possibly TRBD2 for D (6 bases). Germline V CDR1 and CDR2: MNHEY, SVGEGT. CDR3 length: 15 residues. V was cut by 2 bases and J by 5 bases, with 13 bases left in between. The CDR3 loop is CASSYVSGFHNEQFF. The CDR3 DNA sequence: TGTGCCAGCAGTTACGTTAGCGGTTTTCACAATGAGCAGTTCTTC.

V and J are TRBV6-1 and TRBJ2-2, with D uncertain. The CDR3 extends over 13 amino acids. Between the trimmed V and J ends, which lost 2 bases and 4 bases, there was a span of 5 bases. The germline V gene encodes CDR1 MNHNS and CDR2 SASEGT. CDR3 nucleotides: TGTGCCAGCAGTGAATCGGTCACCGGGGAGCTGTTTTTT. Residues: CASSESVTGELFF.

V usage is TRBV27 and J usage is TRBJ1-3, with TRBD1 matching 7 bases. The V gene's germline CDR1 is MNHEY and CDR2 SMNVEV (reference sequence). The CDR3 is 18 amino acids. The V segment lost 2 bases and the J segment 0 bases; nucleotides outside the gene matches: 10. CDR3 in amino acids: CASSLQSPGTVSGNTIYF. The CDR3 nucleotides are TGTGCCAGCAGTTTACAATCCCCCGGGACAGTCTCTGGAAACACCATATATTTT.

The chain employs TRBV7-9 and TRBJ2-5, with 10 bases fitting TRBD1. The CDR3 is 16 residues long. Germline CDR1 reads SEHNR; CDR2 reads FQNEAQ (reference sequence). Losses at the gene ends were 5 bases for V and 2 bases for J; bases not matched to a gene: 8. CDR3 sequence (DNA): TGTGCCAGCAGCCTGGGGACAGGGGTTGATCAAGAGACCCAGTACTTC. It is translated as CASSLGTGVDQETQYF.

The chain uses TRBV7-9 and TRBJ2-7, with D perhaps TRBD2 (5 bases). In germline, CDR1 is SEHNR, CDR2 FQNEAQ (reference sequence). This CDR3 has 15 residues. V was trimmed by 4 bases and J by 2 bases, leaving 15 bases between them. This CDR3 is CASSSTSGHAYEQYF. In nucleotides, the CDR3 is TGTGCCAGCAGCTCAACGAGCGGCCACGCCTACGAGCAGTACTTC. Full variable domain (missing parts from reference TRBV7-9 and TRBJ2-7): DTGVSQNPRHKITKRGQNVTFRCDPISEHNRLYWYRQTLGQGPEFLTYFQNEAQLEKSRLLSDRFSAERPKGSFSTLEIQRTEQGDSAMYLCASSSTSGHAYEQYFGPGTRLTVT.

The chain uses TRBV18 and TRBJ1-2, with TRBD1 matching over 7 bases. In germline, CDR1 is KGHSH, CDR2 LQKENI. The CDR3 loop spans 15 amino acids. J was trimmed by 6 bases and V by 3 bases; bases with no gene match: 10. Here the CDR3 reads CASSPPGQRVHGYTF. The DNA of the CDR3 is TGTGCCAGCTCACCGCCGGGACAGAGAGTACATGGCTACACCTTC. Looking up the rest from reference TRBV18 and TRBJ1-2 gives the full variable domain: NAGVMQNPRHLVRRRGQEARLRCSPMKGHSHVYWYRQLPEEGLKFMVYLQKENIIDESGMPKERFSAEFPKEGPSILRIQQVVRGDSAAYFCASSPPGQRVHGYTFGSGTRLTVV.

The chain combines TRBV28 with TRBJ1-4; D gene uncertain. The V end lost 6 bases, the J end lost 8 bases, and 13 bases lay between the germline ends. Germline loops: CDR1 MDHEN, CDR2 SYDVKM. The CDR3 is 13 residues long. The CDR3 nucleotides are TGTGCCAGCAGCCCAAGACTAAGCGAAAAACTGTTTTTT. Translating gives CASSPRLSEKLFF.

CDR3 coding DNA: TGCAGCGTTGAAGGTCAGGGGGATGCCTCCTACGAGCAGTACTTC. It codes for CSVEGQGDASYEQYF. The chain is built from TRBV29-1 and TRBJ2-7, with 7 positions matching TRBD1. V lost 1 base, J lost 0 bases, and 6 bases stayed unmatched. The germline gives CDR1 SQVTM, CDR2 ANQGSEA. The CDR3 contains 15 residues.

The chain carries TRBV6-5 and TRBJ1-5; the D gene is possibly TRBD1 (6 bases). The CDR3 totals 15 residues. Per the germline V gene, CDR1 is MNHEY and CDR2 is SVGAGI. V shed 7 bases and J shed 3 bases, with 16 bases lying between them. CDR3 in amino acids: CASTDQRDTNQPQHF. The CDR3 DNA reads as TGTGCCAGCACCGATCAGAGGGACACCAATCAGCCCCAGCATTTT.

This clone was observed a handful of times. The chain has TRBV7-9 and TRBJ2-3; weak D call: TRBD2 (6 bases). Trimming took 4 bases from V and 5 from J, leaving 19 bases between them. This CDR3 region has 16 residues. Germline CDR1 and CDR2: SEHNR and FQNEAQ (reference sequence). The CDR3 region is CASSSYGRLDGDTQYF. CDR3 coding DNA: TGTGCCAGCAGCTCGTACGGGAGACTAGATGGAGATACGCAGTATTTT.

The chain joins TRBV2 to TRBJ2-7; the D is unclear. The CDR3 is 12 amino acids. The germline V gene encodes CDR1 SNHLY and CDR2 FYNNEI. V was shortened by 7 bases and J by 3 bases, with 10 bases between the two germline ends. The CDR3 protein is CASTVRNYEQYF. The DNA for the CDR3 is TGTGCCAGCACCGTCAGAAACTACGAGCAGTACTTC.

V usage is TRBV5-6 and J usage is TRBJ1-5; D uncertain. This CDR3 has 13 amino acids. The V end was cut by 1 base, the J end by 2 bases, with 4 bases between. The V gene's germline CDR1 is SGHDT and CDR2 YYEEEE. CDR3 nucleotides: TGTGCCAGCAGCTTGCAGGGCAATCAGCCCCAGCATTTT. Its translation: CASSLQGNQPQHF.

For the CDR3, the DNA is TGTGCCAGCAGCGTTCACAGTGATCAGCCCCAGCATTTT. It codes for CASSVHSDQPQHF. The chain uses TRBV9 and TRBJ1-5; D unclear. Germline loops: CDR1 SGDLS, CDR2 YYNGEE. Trimming removed 2 bases at V and 5 bases at J, with 8 bases between. The CDR3 has 13 residues.

The CDR3 protein is CASSLIRSADTQYF. The CDR3 DNA sequence: TGTGCCAGCAGCCTCATCAGGTCAGCAGATACGCAGTATTTT. V is TRBV7-8 and J is TRBJ2-3; D gene ambiguous. V dropped 5 bases and J dropped 4 bases, with 13 bases sitting between them. Germline CDR1 is SGHVS and CDR2 is FQNEAQ. The CDR3 spans 14 residues.

The sample holds one count of this clone. The chain combines TRBV5-1 with TRBJ2-3, with 7 positions matching TRBD2. CDR3 length: 15 amino acids. Germline-derived CDR1 and CDR2 are SGHRS and YFSETQ. V shed 0 bases, J shed 6 bases, and the junction held 7 bases outside the gene matches. This CDR3 reads CASSLGLRGRDTQYF. The CDR3, as DNA: TGCGCCAGCAGCTTGGGACTGCGGGGGAGGGATACGCAGTATTTT.

The chain links TRBV7-6 to TRBJ1-5; D not certain. Trimming pared 4 bases from V and 7 bases from J, leaving 17 bases between. Germline-derived CDR1 and CDR2 are SGHVS and FNYEAQ. The CDR3 length is 15 residues. CDR3 DNA sequence: TGTGCCAGCAGCTGCCGTAAGAGGGCGTGCCAGCCCCAGCATTTT. Amino acid sequence: CASSCRKRACQPQHF.